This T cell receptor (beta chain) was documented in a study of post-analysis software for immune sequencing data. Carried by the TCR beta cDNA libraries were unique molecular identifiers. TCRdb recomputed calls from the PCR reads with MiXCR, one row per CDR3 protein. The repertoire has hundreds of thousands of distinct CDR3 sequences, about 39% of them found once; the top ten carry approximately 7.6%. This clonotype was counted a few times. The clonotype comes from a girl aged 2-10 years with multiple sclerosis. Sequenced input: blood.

Here the CDR3 DNA reads TGCGCCAGCAGCTTGCTCCCTACCAACGAGGTGGTGCAGTACTTC. Its translation is CASSLLPTNEVVQYF. The chain carries TRBV5-1 and TRBJ2-7, with no clear D. Deletions cut 1 base from V and 9 bases from J, with 20 bases between. Germline lookup yields CDR1 SGHRS and CDR2 YFSETQ. The CDR3 loop spans 15 amino acids.